Given below is one T cell receptor (beta chain) in context. The CDR3 is 14 residues long. Germline CDR1 and CDR2: LNHNV and YYDKDF (reference sequence). Trimming took 1 base from V and 2 from J, leaving 6 bases between them. This specimen belongs to a study of blood T cell repertoires in COVID-19. About the study: There were acute and convalescent COVID-19 samples, and they came from the United States, Italy and Spain. T cells, B-cell-depleted T cells, or PBMCs supplied cDNA or gDNA.

How the authors handled the data: Reference gene primer amplification in the assay estimated nucleated cell counts. Sequenced by immunoSEQ multiplex PCR; TCRdb stores in-frame clones only, minus some. Clone size and V and J calls were adopted from that table, with D and trimming inferred from the DNA. Of about 300,000 clones in the sample, around 92% are singletons; the top ten hold about 2%. The clonotype was recovered from a woman aged 25 to 39 with COVID-19, enrolled during active disease. This chain links TRBV15 with TRBJ1-3; D not resolved. The material sequenced was peripheral blood. CDR3 coding DNA: TGTGCCACCAGCAGAGCGGGTACTGGAAACACCATATATTTT. Translating gives CATSRAGTGNTIYF.